Each of the 19 T cell receptor beta chains below was sequenced from the same sample in a study of identical twins. MiXCR was run by TCRdb on the 5' RACE reads, yielding one entry per CDR3 protein. Of some 1,600,000 distinct CDR3 sequences in the sample, more than 30% were seen once. Input material: cord blood. The receptors were gathered from a newborn girl in good health.

This clonotype came up a few times. The gene calls are TRBV5-1 and TRBJ1-2; a possible D gene is TRBD1 (5 bases). The germline CDR1 and CDR2 sequences are SGHRS and YFSETQ. V lost 0 bases and J lost 10, with 10 bases in between. The CDR3 spans 12 residues. The CDR3 is CASSLDRNYYTF. For the CDR3, the DNA is TGCGCCAGCAGCTTGGACAGGAACTACTACACCTTC. Together with reference TRBV5-1 and TRBJ1-2, the CDR3 gives the full variable domain: KAGVTQTPRYLIKTRGQQVTLSCSPISGHRSVSWYQQTPGQGLQFLFEYFSETQRNKGNFPGRFSGRQFSNSRSEMNVSTLELGDSALYLCASSLDRNYYTFGSGTRLTVV.

Note on this clonotype: This may be a read error: a much more frequent sequence differs by one nucleotide. The chain links TRBV7-2 to TRBJ2-7, with D possibly called TRBD1 or TRBD2 (6 bases each). This CDR3 is 16 amino acids long. The V end was cut by 0 bases, the J end by 7 bases, with 19 bases between. Per the germline V gene, CDR1 is SGHTA and CDR2 is FQGNSA. CDR3 bases: TGTGCCAGCAGCTTAGCGGGGGGCTACTCCTACAATGAGCAGTACTTC. Translation gives CASSLAGGYSYNEQYF.

This clonotype was observed a few times. The chain couples TRBV20-1 to TRBJ2-5; D not certain. Germline V CDR1 and CDR2: DFQATT, SNEGSKA (reference sequence). This CDR3 is built from 12 residues. The V end lost 2 bases, the J end lost 5 bases, and 9 bases lay between the germline ends. CDR3 nucleotides: TGCAGTGCTAGACTAGGAAGGGAGACCCAGTACTTC. This sequence encodes CSARLGRETQYF.

Many counts were recorded for this clonotype. The rearrangement joins TRBV28 to TRBJ1-5; D remains unclear. Per the germline V gene, CDR1 is MDHEN and CDR2 is SYDVKM. This CDR3 region has 13 residues. Deletions cut 4 bases from V and 3 bases from J, with 7 bases between. CDR3 sequence reads: CASSSGNNQPQHF. The CDR3 nucleotides are TGTGCCAGCAGTTCTGGGAACAATCAGCCCCAGCATTTT.

The chain combines TRBV24-1 with TRBJ2-1, with D maybe TRBD2 (5 bases). Deletions cut 7 bases from V and 0 bases from J, with 18 bases between. Per germline, CDR1 KGHDR and CDR2 SFDVKD. The CDR3 loop spans 17 amino acids. The CDR3 DNA is TGTGCCACCAGGAGATTGCGACGTGGGAGCTCCTACAATGAGCAGTTCTTC. Its translation: CATRRLRRGSSYNEQFF.

V usage is TRBV10-3 and J usage is TRBJ2-3; 12 bases match TRBD2. Per the germline V gene, CDR1 is ENHRY and CDR2 is SYGVKD. This CDR3 is built from 16 residues. Trimming at V came to 5 bases and at J to 2 bases, leaving 5 bases not matched to a gene. CDR3 DNA: TGTGCCATCAGTACACTAGCGGGGGGCCACACAGATACGCAGTATTTT. This codes for CAISTLAGGHTDTQYF.

This clonotype was seen a few times. The chain has TRBV15 and TRBJ2-7, with no clear D. Germline V CDR1 and CDR2: LNHNV, YYDKDF (reference sequence). The CDR3 spans 15 residues. The ends were cut back, 0 bases at V and 4 bases at J, with 13 bases in the middle. CDR3 amino acids: CATSRDKGSWYEQYF. The CDR3 DNA sequence: TGTGCCACCAGCAGAGATAAGGGAAGTTGGTACGAGCAGTACTTC.

The chain couples TRBV6-5 to TRBJ2-1; 11 nucleotides agree with TRBD2. The CDR3 runs 15 residues. The V and J ends lost 6 bases and 8 bases, in that order; junction bases with no gene match: 9. CDR1 is MNHEY and CDR2 is SVGAGI in the germline V gene. The CDR3 nucleotides are TGTGCCAGCAGCGTAGCGGGAGGGGGTAGGGATGAGCAGTTCTTC. Translating it yields CASSVAGGGRDEQFF.

The V call is TRBV6-1, the J call TRBJ2-1; 11 nucleotides line up with TRBD1. The J segment lost 2 bases and the V segment lost 6 bases, leaving 9 bases of the junction unmatched. This CDR3 comprises 17 residues. Per the germline V gene, CDR1 is MNHNS and CDR2 is SASEGT. CDR3 residues: CASSQYPGQGAYNEQFF. In DNA form, the CDR3 reads TGTGCCAGCAGCCAATATCCGGGACAGGGGGCCTACAATGAGCAGTTCTTC.

This rearrangement joins TRBV6-6 to TRBJ1-2; a weak D match, TRBD1 (6 bases). Germline CDR1 is MNHNY and CDR2 is SVGAGI (reference sequence). With 2 bases removed from V and 2 bases from J, the gap between germline ends came to 12 bases. The CDR3 is 15 residues long. This CDR3 is CASSYEQGPNYGYTF. The CDR3 DNA is TGTGCCAGCAGTTACGAACAGGGACCAAACTATGGCTACACCTTC.

CDR3 protein: CASQPGQEIEQFF. The CDR3 nucleotides are TGTGCCAGCCAACCGGGACAGGAAATTGAGCAGTTCTTC. This sequence joins TRBV3-1 and TRBJ2-1, with 8 positions matching TRBD1. The V gene's germline CDR1 is LGHDT and CDR2 YNNKEL (reference sequence). CDR3 length: 13 amino acids. V shed 8 bases and J 9 bases; nucleotides not matched to a gene: 9.

This clonotype was picked up a small number of times. CDR3 loop: CSARRQGLNQPQHF. CDR3 DNA sequence: TGCAGTGCTAGACGACAGGGCCTTAATCAGCCCCAGCATTTT. V and J are TRBV20-1 and TRBJ1-5, with 7 bases fitting TRBD1. The germline V gene has CDR1 DFQATT and CDR2 SNEGSKA (reference sequence). J lost 4 bases, V lost 2 bases, and 5 bases had no gene match. The CDR3 covers 14 residues.

In its sample, this clonotype was seen a few times. CDR3 bases: TGCGCCAGCAGCTTTGGGCTAGCGGGGCTAGAGACCCAGTACTTC. It codes for CASSFGLAGLETQYF. The V gene is TRBV5-1, the J gene TRBJ2-5; 9 bases agree with TRBD2. Germline V gives CDR1 SGHRS, CDR2 YFSETQ. The CDR3 runs to 15 residues. J was trimmed by 4 bases and V by 2 bases; bases with no gene match: 6. The variable domain in full, completed from reference TRBV5-1 and TRBJ2-5, reads KAGVTQTPRYLIKTRGQQVTLSCSPISGHRSVSWYQQTPGQGLQFLFEYFSETQRNKGNFPGRFSGRQFSNSRSEMNVSTLELGDSALYLCASSFGLAGLETQYFGPGTRLLVL.

As concerns this clonotype: At one boundary the junction diverges from the germline segment, which might be a read error. The rearrangement links TRBV11-2 to TRBJ1-2; D call uncertain. CDR1 is SGHAT and CDR2 is FQNNGV in the germline V gene. There are 13 residues in the CDR3. CDR3 sequence (DNA): TGTGCCTGCAGCTTAGGCGGAGACTATGGCTACACCTTC. Protein product: CACSLGGDYGYTF. The full variable domain, in which reference TRBV11-2 and TRBJ1-2 provide the parts outside the CDR3, is EAGVAQSPRYKIIEKRQSVAFWCNPISGHATLYWYQQILGQGPKLLIQFQNNGVVDDSQLPKDRFSAERLKGVDSTLKIQPAKLEDSAVYLCACSLGGDYGYTFGSGTRLTVV.

This clonotype was detected a few times. The rearrangement uses TRBV12-3 or TRBV12-4 and TRBJ2-1; the match to TRBD2 covers 7 bases. V lost 5 bases and J lost 4; bases outside the gene matches: 8. The CDR3 has 15 amino acids. This CDR3 reads CASSRAGKEYNEQFF. In nucleotides, the CDR3 is TGTGCCAGCAGTCGAGCGGGAAAGGAGTACAATGAGCAGTTCTTC.

This clonotype has more than one count but fewer than ten. The rearrangement links TRBV12-3 or TRBV12-4 to TRBJ2-7; TRBD2 agrees at 7 bases. The CDR3 is 16 amino acids. V dropped 5 bases and J dropped 4; count of bases not matched to a gene: 14. The CDR3 bases are TGTGCCAGCAGTACCCAAGCCGGGCTAGCGGTTTACGAGCAGTACTTC. Encoded protein: CASSTQAGLAVYEQYF.

The chain joins TRBV28 to TRBJ2-5, with a possible D match to TRBD2 (6 bases). Trimming pared 7 bases from V and 11 bases from J, leaving 23 bases between. The V gene's germline CDR1 is MDHEN and CDR2 SYDVKM. CDR3 length: 14 residues. Written as DNA, the CDR3 is TGTGCCAGCACAATGGGGGGTTCCTACAATGAGCAGTACTTC. Residues: CASTMGGSYNEQYF.

The chain couples TRBV6-1 to TRBJ2-4; D remains ambiguous. Judging by the DNA end, TRBJ2-7 fits better; the J call may be wrong. The CDR3 runs to 12 residues. Germline assignment: CDR1 MNHNS and CDR2 SASEGT. This chain's CDR3 is CASSENHYEQYF. The CDR3 DNA is TGTGCCAGCAGTGAAAATCACTACGAGCAGTACTTC.

This clonotype was observed a handful of times. The V gene is TRBV7-9, the J gene TRBJ1-2; 8 bases map to TRBD1. Looked up from germline, CDR1 is SEHNR and CDR2 is FQNEAQ (reference sequence). V lost 4 bases to trimming and J lost 1 base; unmatched junction nucleotides: 8. The CDR3 is 16 amino acids. CDR3 nucleotides: TGTGCCAGCAGCTCATGGACAGGGAATCTTAACTATGGCTACACCTTC. Translated, it gives CASSSWTGNLNYGYTF. Full variable domain (missing parts from reference TRBV7-9 and TRBJ1-2): DTGVSQNPRHKITKRGQNVTFRCDPISEHNRLYWYRQTLGQGPEFLTYFQNEAQLEKSRLLSDRFSAERPKGSFSTLEIQRTEQGDSAMYLCASSSWTGNLNYGYTFGSGTRLTVV.